The 31 T cell receptor beta chains reported below all come from one sample, sequenced in a study of blood T cell repertoires in COVID-19. Produced via immunoSEQ multiplex PCR; TCRdb's table is partial and in-frame only. The data show some 330,000 clones, approximately 88% seen once. Source material: PBMCs or T cells enriched from blood (not recorded which). The receptors derive from a man aged 30 to 39 who had recovered from COVID-19.

J is TRBJ1-4 and V is TRBV2; D perhaps matches TRBD1 (5 bases). This CDR3 spans 15 amino acids. Germline CDR1 SNHLY, CDR2 FYNNEI. Trimming cost V 5 bases and J 2 bases, with 12 bases left between them. The CDR3 DNA follows: TGTGCCAGCAGTACGGGGGGAACGACTAATGAAAAACTGTTTTTT. Encoded protein: CASSTGGTTNEKLFF.

This sequence joins TRBV30 and TRBJ1-2; 9 bases match TRBD1. J lost 10 bases, V lost 2 bases, and 8 bases had no gene match. Germline-derived CDR1 and CDR2 are GTSNPN and SVGIG (reference sequence). The CDR3 contains 13 residues. The CDR3 DNA reads TGTGCCTGGAGTCACAGGGGGCTCGGGGACTACACCTTC. This codes for CAWSHRGLGDYTF. Filled out from reference TRBV30 and TRBJ1-2, the complete variable domain reads SQTIHQWPATLVQPVGSPLSLECTVEGTSNPNLYWYRQAAGRGLQLLFYSVGIGQISSEVPQNLSASRPQDRQFILSSKKLLLSDSGFYLCAWSHRGLGDYTFGSGTRLTVV.

In its sample, this clone was seen a few times. The chain is built from TRBV28 and TRBJ1-1; 9 bases align to TRBD1. The CDR3 runs to 15 residues. The V segment lost 1 base and the J segment 7 bases; nucleotides outside the gene matches: 7. CDR1 and CDR2 from the germline V gene are MDHEN and SYDVKM. CDR3 amino acids: CASSLLSGTGSEAFF. The CDR3 region has the DNA TGTGCCAGCAGTTTATTATCGGGGACAGGGAGTGAAGCTTTCTTT.

V gene TRBV5-1 combines with J gene TRBJ2-5, with 9 bases that match TRBD1. The germline gives CDR1 SGHRS, CDR2 YFSETQ. After removal of 3 bases from V and 5 bases from J, the junction contained 8 bases not matched to a gene. The CDR3 consists of 15 residues. In DNA form, the CDR3 reads TGCGCCAGCAGCTGGGGACAGGGTGGGATTGAGACCCAGTACTTC. Protein: CASSWGQGGIETQYF. The full variable domain, with the rest looked up from reference TRBV5-1 and TRBJ2-5, is KAGVTQTPRYLIKTRGQQVTLSCSPISGHRSVSWYQQTPGQGLQFLFEYFSETQRNKGNFPGRFSGRQFSNSRSEMNVSTLELGDSALYLCASSWGQGGIETQYFGPGTRLLVL.

The V and J genes are TRBV5-1 and TRBJ1-1; TRBD1 is a possible D gene (5 bases). The CDR3 has 14 amino acids. V shed 0 bases and J shed 2 bases, with 8 bases lying between them. CDR1 is SGHRS, CDR2 YFSETQ, per germline. CDR3 residues: CASSLGGINTEAFF. For the CDR3, the DNA is TGCGCCAGCAGCTTGGGGGGCATAAACACTGAAGCTTTCTTT.

This chain uses TRBV10-1 with TRBJ1-3; D is unclear. The germline V gene encodes CDR1 WNHNN and CDR2 SYGVQD (reference sequence). The CDR3 spans 14 residues. The ends were cut back, 2 bases at V and 0 bases at J, with 5 bases in the middle. CDR3 amino acids: CASSERSSGNTIYF. In DNA, the CDR3 is TGCGCCAGCAGTGAGCGTAGCTCTGGAAACACCATATATTTT.

This clone was observed a few times. V and J are TRBV5-4 and TRBJ1-3, with D maybe TRBD1 (5 bases). CDR1 is SGHNT, CDR2 YYREEE, per germline (reference sequence). Trimming removed 0 bases from V and 0 bases from J, with 16 bases in between. The CDR3 is made up of 18 amino acids. CDR3 loop: CASSLVRGGSLSGNTIYF. The CDR3 DNA follows: TGTGCCAGCAGCTTGGTCCGGGGCGGGAGCCTCTCTGGAAACACCATATATTTT.

This clone was seen only a few times. The V call is TRBV5-1, the J call TRBJ2-7; 11 nucleotides agree with TRBD1. The trim removed 4 bases at V and 3 bases at J, leaving 6 bases unmatched. This CDR3 is 15 amino acids long. Per germline, CDR1 SGHRS and CDR2 YFSETQ. The CDR3 region has the DNA TGCGCCAGCAGCCCCCTGGGACAGGGGGTCTACGAGCAGTACTTC. Translated: CASSPLGQGVYEQYF.

CDR3 sequence reads: CASSSPGQGIPQPQHF. The CDR3 nucleotides are TGTGCCAGCAGCAGTCCGGGACAGGGGATCCCTCAGCCCCAGCATTTT. The chain recombines TRBV21-1 with TRBJ1-5; the D call TRBD1 from the table was never checked on the DNA. TRBV21-1 has pseudogene status. The CDR3 loop spans 16 amino acids.

The V gene is TRBV5-1, the J gene TRBJ1-3, with 11 nucleotides matching TRBD1. CDR1 and CDR2 (germline): SGHRS, YFSETQ. V gave up 4 bases and J gave up 2 bases; unmatched junction bases: 11. This CDR3 comprises 18 residues. DNA for the CDR3: TGCGCCAGCAGCCCCCGACCGCCGGGACAGGGGGCTGGAAACACCATATATTTT. Translated: CASSPRPPGQGAGNTIYF.

The rearrangement joins TRBV6-2 or TRBV6-3 to TRBJ1-2; TRBD1 aligns across 9 bases. Looked up from germline, CDR1 is MNHEY and CDR2 is SVGEGT. The J segment lost 7 bases and the V segment lost 6 bases, leaving 12 bases of the junction unmatched. This CDR3 region has 15 residues. As DNA, the CDR3 is TGTGCCAGCAGCCACCCTTTGGGACAGGGTACTGGCTACACCTTC. Protein: CASSHPLGQGTGYTF.

This chain connects TRBV27 to TRBJ2-5; the D gene is possibly TRBD1 (6 bases). Trimming left V 6 bases short and J 2 bases short, with 13 bases between. The CDR3 totals 14 residues. CDR1 MNHEY and CDR2 SMNVEV come from the germline V gene (reference sequence). The DNA for the CDR3 is TGTGCCAGCAGAGGACAGTCCCATCAAGAGACCCAGTACTTC. Translating gives CASRGQSHQETQYF.

This chain uses TRBV7-7 with TRBJ2-7, with D uncertain. V gave up 1 base and J gave up 2 bases, with 9 bases separating them. The length of the CDR3 is 14 residues. Germline lookup yields CDR1 SSHAT and CDR2 FNYEAQ (reference sequence). Here the CDR3 reads CASSLGSGPYEQYF. CDR3 DNA sequence: TGTGCCAGCAGCTTAGGGTCAGGCCCCTACGAGCAGTACTTC.

The chain joins TRBV5-1 to TRBJ1-2; TRBD1 agrees at 7 bases. This CDR3 has 14 amino acids. V lost 6 bases and J lost 3; bases outside the gene matches: 8. Per germline, CDR1 SGHRS and CDR2 YFSETQ. Written as DNA, the CDR3 is TGCGCCAGCAAGCCGGGACAGATATACTATGGCTACACCTTC. As protein: CASKPGQIYYGYTF. The whole variable domain, remainder taken from reference TRBV5-1 and TRBJ1-2, is KAGVTQTPRYLIKTRGQQVTLSCSPISGHRSVSWYQQTPGQGLQFLFEYFSETQRNKGNFPGRFSGRQFSNSRSEMNVSTLELGDSALYLCASKPGQIYYGYTFGSGTRLTVV.

V usage is TRBV2 and J usage is TRBJ1-4; D ambiguous. CDR3 length: 13 residues. The V gene lost 4 bases and the J gene lost 14 bases, with 17 bases spanning the gap. Germline CDR1 reads SNHLY; CDR2 reads FYNNEI. The CDR3 nucleotides read TGTGCCAGCAGTGTGGACCACCTACTAGGTCTGTTTTTT. Its translation is CASSVDHLLGLFF. The full variable domain, its missing parts supplied by reference TRBV2 and TRBJ1-4, is EPEVTQTPSHQVTQMGQEVILRCVPISNHLYFYWYRQILGQKVEFLVSFYNNEISEKSEIFDDQFSVERPDGSNFTLKIRSTKLEDSAMYFCASSVDHLLGLFFGSGTQLSVL.

The rearrangement uses TRBV5-1 and TRBJ2-5; TRBD1 aligns across 9 bases. Germline CDR1 SGHRS, CDR2 YFSETQ. The CDR3 loop spans 16 amino acids. The V gene end was trimmed by 6 bases and the J gene end by 4 bases; junction bases not matched to a gene: 13. The CDR3 protein is CASIVGTGGEGETQYF. CDR3 nucleotides: TGCGCCAGCATCGTAGGAACAGGGGGCGAGGGAGAGACCCAGTACTTC.

DNA of the CDR3: TGTGCCAGCAGCATTCAACAGAAAAATGAAAAACTGTTTTTT. Amino acid sequence: CASSIQQKNEKLFF. This chain links TRBV21-1 with TRBJ1-4; TRBD1 is taken as the D call from the table, unchecked against the DNA. TRBV21-1 is reported as a pseudogene. The CDR3 is made up of 14 amino acids.

This clone has just a few counts. J is TRBJ1-6 and V is TRBV24-1, with 7 bases lining up with TRBD1. In germline, CDR1 is KGHDR, CDR2 SFDVKD. Trimming at V came to 3 bases and at J to 5 bases, leaving 6 bases not matched to a gene. CDR3 size: 16 residues. As DNA, the CDR3 is TGTGCCACCAGTGATCGCGGACAGGCTCATAATTCACCCCTCCACTTT. This codes for CATSDRGQAHNSPLHF.

This chain joins TRBV29-1 and TRBJ1-1; no clear D. Trimming removed 5 bases at V and 1 base at J, with 8 bases between. CDR1 and CDR2 (germline): SQVTM, ANQGSEA. The CDR3 spans 12 residues. The CDR3: CSVFGGNTEAFF. Written as DNA, the CDR3 is TGCAGCGTTTTCGGTGGGAACACTGAAGCTTTCTTT.

V gene TRBV3-1 (or the pseudogene TRBV3-2) combines with J gene TRBJ2-5; D is uncertain. CDR1 is LGHDT and CDR2 is YNNKEL in the germline V gene (reference sequence). Trimming took 0 bases from V and 5 from J, leaving 13 bases between them. The CDR3 is 15 residues long. Here the CDR3 reads CASSQDVGAWETQYF. CDR3 nucleotide sequence: TGTGCCAGCAGCCAAGATGTAGGAGCTTGGGAGACCCAGTACTTC.

The rearrangement joins TRBV19 to TRBJ1-6; 8 positions agree with TRBD1. The trim removed 3 bases at V and 3 bases at J, leaving 4 bases unmatched. Per the germline V gene, CDR1 is LNHDA and CDR2 is SQIVND (reference sequence). This CDR3 region has 16 residues. In DNA, the CDR3 is TGTGCCAGTAGTATCGGGACAGGCCTCTATAATTCACCCCTCCACTTT. Protein sequence: CASSIGTGLYNSPLHF. The whole variable domain, remainder taken from reference TRBV19 and TRBJ1-6, is DGGITQSPKYLFRKEGQNVTLSCEQNLNHDAMYWYRQDPGQGLRLIYYSQIVNDFQKGDIAEGYSVSREKKESFPLTVTSAQKNPTAFYLCASSIGTGLYNSPLHFGNGTRLTVT.

The rearrangement joins TRBV19 to TRBJ1-4; no clear D gene. The CDR3 length is 15 residues. Between the trimmed V and J ends, which lost 5 bases and 6 bases, there was a span of 16 bases. Per the germline V gene, CDR1 is LNHDA and CDR2 is SQIVND (reference sequence). CDR3 in amino acids: CASSPLRGRHEKLFF. In DNA form, the CDR3 reads TGTGCCAGTAGTCCCCTTAGAGGCCGCCATGAAAAACTGTTTTTT.

The gene calls are TRBV6-4 and TRBJ1-2; TRBD1 might be the D (6 bases). The CDR3 extends over 16 amino acids. Germline CDR1 is MRHNA and CDR2 is SNTAGT. Trimming cost V 2 bases and J 3 bases, with 16 bases left between them. The CDR3 spells CASSDEFGQLHYGYTF. The CDR3 DNA sequence: TGTGCCAGCAGTGACGAATTTGGACAGCTTCACTATGGCTACACCTTC.

A single count supports this clone. This chain links TRBV5-4 with TRBJ2-7; 8 bases agree with TRBD2. J lost 5 bases, V lost 2 bases, and 9 bases had no gene match. The V gene's germline CDR1 is SGHNT and CDR2 YYREEE (reference sequence). The CDR3 has 15 amino acids. The CDR3 region is CASSLDTTSVDEQYF. In DNA form, the CDR3 reads TGTGCCAGCAGCTTAGATACGACTAGCGTAGACGAGCAGTACTTC. Looking up the rest from reference TRBV5-4 and TRBJ2-7 gives the full variable domain: ETGVTQSPTHLIKTRGQQVTLRCSSQSGHNTVSWYQQALGQGPQFIFQYYREEENGRGNFPPRFSGLQFPNYSSELNVNALELDDSALYLCASSLDTTSVDEQYFGPGTRLTVT.

V gene TRBV19 combines with J gene TRBJ1-5, with TRBD1 as a possible D gene (6 bases). Germline CDR1 LNHDA, CDR2 SQIVND (reference sequence). This CDR3 comprises 13 residues. The ends were cut back, 6 bases at V and 5 bases at J, with 11 bases in the middle. This chain's CDR3 is CASSNRVDQPQHF. The CDR3 DNA reads TGTGCCAGTAGCAACAGGGTGGATCAGCCCCAGCATTTT.

This chain links TRBV13 with TRBJ2-5; possibly TRBD1 for D (6 bases). This CDR3 contains 16 residues. CDR1 is PRHDT and CDR2 is FYEKMQ in the germline V gene (reference sequence). Deletions cut 5 bases from V and 1 base from J, with 17 bases between. The CDR3 reads CASSRGFTGFQETQYF. In nucleotides, the CDR3 is TGTGCCAGCAGCCGCGGATTTACAGGGTTCCAAGAGACCCAGTACTTC.

The V and J genes are TRBV19 and TRBJ2-7, with TRBD2 matching 10 bases. Germline lookup yields CDR1 LNHDA and CDR2 SQIVND (reference sequence). This CDR3 spans 15 amino acids. The J segment lost 6 bases and the V segment lost 3 bases, leaving 8 bases of the junction unmatched. The CDR3 loop reads CASSISGGRLGEQYF. The CDR3 bases are TGTGCCAGTAGTATTAGCGGGGGGCGTCTGGGCGAGCAGTACTTC.

This rearrangement joins TRBV2 to TRBJ1-3; D gene ambiguous. The CDR3 runs to 14 residues. V dropped 7 bases and J dropped 3 bases, with 13 bases sitting between them. Germline V CDR1 and CDR2: SNHLY, FYNNEI. The CDR3 DNA follows: TGTGCCAGCAAGGAGGGAATCCGTGGAAACACCATATATTTT. The encoded protein is CASKEGIRGNTIYF.

V is TRBV7-9 and J is TRBJ2-6, with TRBD1 identical over 11 bases. The CDR3 extends over 19 amino acids. The V gene's germline CDR1 is SEHNR and CDR2 FQNEAQ (reference sequence). Trimming cost V 5 bases and J 4 bases; bases outside gene matches: 13. CDR3: CASSPLPVGQGAGANVLTF. The DNA for the CDR3 is TGTGCCAGCAGCCCCCTCCCAGTAGGACAGGGGGCCGGGGCCAACGTCCTGACTTTC.

The rearrangement uses TRBV15 and TRBJ2-3; no clear D gene. Trimming took off 0 bases at V and 2 bases at J, with 3 bases between the two ends. The CDR3 covers 13 residues. CDR1 and CDR2 from the germline V gene are LNHNV and YYDKDF (reference sequence). The CDR3 protein is CATSRDITDTQYF. CDR3 sequence (DNA): TGTGCCACCAGCAGAGACATCACAGATACGCAGTATTTT.

The J gene is TRBJ2-3, the V gene TRBV27; D is perhaps TRBD2 (7 bases). The CDR3 is 13 residues long. CDR1 MNHEY and CDR2 SMNVEV come from the germline V gene (reference sequence). V lost 8 bases to trimming and J lost 1 base, with 10 bases between them. The chain's CDR3 is CASGEGGTDTQYF. The CDR3 bases are TGTGCCAGCGGGGAGGGGGGCACAGATACGCAGTATTTT.